The sequence of this T cell receptor (beta chain) was determined in a study of cytomegalovirus exposure and HLA in healthy donors. Study-level results: Several of the most significant clusters were apparently associated with common viral pathogens in a later analysis.

The PCR ran on 60 Vbeta and 13 Jbeta primers. As handled by the study authors: There were tens of millions of unique TCR beta chains by a later count, and about 11 million of them were shared. Sequencing used immunoSEQ multiplex PCR; TCRdb keeps in-frame clones, though not all of them. The D gene and trimming were derived from the DNA, and the V and J assignments and clone size from that table. Counted here are roughly 88,000 clones, 76% occurring once; the ten biggest clones make up roughly 5%. Looked up from germline, CDR1 is SGDLS and CDR2 is YYNGEE. The length of the CDR3 is 13 residues. Trimming stripped 0 bases from V and 5 bases from J, with 8 bases between. Points on this clone: Antigen specificity is unknown. Other nucleotide sequences in the sample specify the same CDR3.

The clonotype comes from a man aged 25 to 40 in good health and CMV-seropositive. Sequenced sample: PBMCs. The chain joins TRBV9 to TRBJ2-5; possible D gene TRBD1, 7 bases. In DNA form, the CDR3 reads TGTGCCAGCAGCGTAGCAGGGGGGGAGACCCAGTACTTC. It codes for CASSVAGGETQYF.